Listed below are T cell receptor beta chains from one sample, sequenced in a study of CD8+CD57+ T cells in acquired aplastic anemia. TCRdb re-derived calls from the reads in MiXCR, one entry per CDR3 protein. The sample lists under 200,000 distinct CDR3 sequences, 40% to 55% occurring once. Specimen: sorted CD4+, CD8+, or CD8+CD57+ T cells (not recorded which) from PBMCs. The receptors originated from a human donor with aplastic anemia. Both conserved end residues are part of each CDR3. Each record gives: V gene, clone size, J gene, D gene, CDR3 protein, CDR3 DNA. D genes are given only for firm matches. A clone size is listed for some rows: how often the clone was seen (once, few, many), or a class if it is expanded.

>TRBV24-1|-|TRBJ2-1|-
CATSEFYEGEQFF
TGTGCCACCAGTGAGTTTTACGAGGGTGAGCAGTTCTTC
>TRBV3-1|many|TRBJ2-7|TRBD2
CASGLAGVNEQYF
TGTGCCAGCGGGCTAGCGGGAGTAAACGAGCAGTACTTC
>TRBV5-1|many|TRBJ2-2|TRBD2
CASSLGGRASGELFF
TGCGCCAGCAGCTTAGGCGGGAGGGCGAGCGGGGAGCTGTTTTTT
>TRBV6-6|many|TRBJ1-3|TRBD1
CASSYSTGPGNTIYF
TGTGCCAGCAGTTACTCGACAGGGCCTGGAAACACCATATATTTT
>TRBV19|-|TRBJ1-2|-
CASSTIGNSCGYTF
TGTGCCAGTAGCACGATAGGGAACAGCTGTGGCTACACCTTC
>TRBV5-1|many|TRBJ2-3|-
CASSSLPSSTDTQYF
TGCGCCAGCAGCTCCCTGCCGTCTTCCACAGATACGCAGTATTTT
>TRBV11-1|-|TRBJ2-2|TRBD2
CASSPPGLAGYGELFF
TGTGCCAGCAGCCCCCCGGGACTAGCAGGCTACGGGGAGCTGTTTTTT
>TRBV20-1|few|TRBJ2-3|-
CSARASGTDTQYF
TGCAGTGCTAGGGCTAGCGGCACAGATACGCAGTATTTT
>TRBV20-1|many|TRBJ1-4|-
CSARDGATNEKLFF
TGCAGTGCTAGAGATGGGGCAACTAATGAAAAACTGTTTTTT
>TRBV2|few|TRBJ2-2|-
CASSPWIRETGELFF
TGTGCCAGCAGTCCTTGGATAAGGGAGACCGGGGAGCTGTTTTTT
>TRBV5-6|many|TRBJ2-3|-
CASSLTGSTDTQYF
TGTGCCAGCAGCTTGACAGGGTCGACAGATACGCAGTATTTT
>TRBV10-3|-|TRBJ2-7|TRBD1
CAISVGTDYSYEQYF
TGTGCCATCAGTGTGGGGACAGACTACTCCTACGAGCAGTACTTC
>TRBV2|-|TRBJ2-3|-
CASSDRKGEPSTDTQYF
TGTGCCAGCAGTGACAGAAAAGGAGAGCCTAGCACAGATACGCAGTATTTT
>TRBV25-1|once|TRBJ2-1|TRBD1
CASSEYGQGAYNEQFF
TGTGCCAGCAGTGAATATGGACAGGGGGCCTACAATGAGCAGTTCTTC
>TRBV10-1|-|TRBJ1-5|-
CASSDPNQPQHF
TGCGCCAGCAGTGACCCCAATCAGCCCCAGCATTTT
>TRBV7-8|-|TRBJ2-3|-
CASSPYARSSTDTQYF
TGTGCCAGCAGCCCTTACGCCCGAAGTAGCACAGATACGCAGTATTTT
>TRBV7-3|many|TRBJ2-5|TRBD1
CASSVGGESGTQYF
TGTGCCAGCAGCGTAGGGGGCGAATCGGGGACCCAGTACTTC
>TRBV15|-|TRBJ2-1|-
CATSRPQVAGGAFF
-
>TRBV29-1|-|TRBJ2-3|TRBD1
CSVAGGATDTQYF
TGCAGCGTCGCAGGGGGCGCGACAGATACGCAGTATTTT
>TRBV29-1|-|TRBJ2-5|TRBD2
CSVMPSGPASSQYF
TGCAGCGTTATGCCTAGCGGGCCTGCCTCCTCCCAGTACTTC
>TRBV29-1|few|TRBJ1-3|TRBD1
CSAKQGASGNTIYF
TGCAGCGCTAAACAGGGGGCGAGCGGAAACACCATATATTTT
>TRBV19|few|TRBJ2-3|TRBD2
CASTGGGYGTDTQYF
TGTGCCAGTACAGGCGGGGGGTATGGCACAGATACGCAGTATTTT
>TRBV15|-|TRBJ1-2|TRBD1
CATSRDRTGGGYTF
TGTGCCACCAGCAGAGATAGAACAGGGGGCGGCTACACCTTC
>TRBV10-3|-|TRBJ1-5|-
CAIGDNSNQPQHF
TGTGCCATCGGAGATAATAGCAATCAGCCCCAGCATTTT
>TRBV2|few|TRBJ2-7|TRBD2
CASSESAGAREQYF
TGTGCCAGCAGTGAATCGGCGGGAGCCCGCGAGCAGTACTTC
>TRBV24-1|-|TRBJ2-7|-
CATSEGVGPQFF
TGTGCCACCAGTGAGGGTGTCGGGCCGCAATTCTTC
>TRBV19|many|TRBJ2-1|TRBD2
CASSQPRAGDRRDEQFF
TGTGCCAGTAGCCAGCCCAGGGCGGGAGATCGCCGGGATGAGCAGTTCTTC
>TRBV15|-|TRBJ2-1|-
CATSRAGYDEQFF
TGTGCCACCAGCAGAGCCGGGTACGATGAGCAGTTCTTC
>TRBV6-5|many|TRBJ2-7|TRBD1
CASSYSQQGENYEQYF
TGTGCCAGCAGTTACTCCCAACAGGGGGAAAACTACGAGCAGTACTTC
>TRBV6-2/TRBV6-3|few|TRBJ1-1|TRBD1
CASSPYRGLMNTEAFF
TGTGCCAGCAGTCCTTACAGGGGGTTGATGAACACTGAAGCTTTCTTT
>TRBV29-1|-|TRBJ2-2|TRBD2
CSVVGGRATGELFF
TGCAGCGTTGTCGGCGGGAGGGCCACCGGGGAGCTGTTTTTT
>TRBV29-1|many|TRBJ2-3|TRBD1
CSATGRPDTQYF
TGCAGCGCGACAGGGCGGCCAGATACGCAGTATTTT
>TRBV7-2|-|TRBJ2-7|TRBD1
CASPGQGDHEQYF
TGCGCCAGCCCGGGACAGGGGGACCACGAGCAGTACTTC
>TRBV9|-|TRBJ2-1|-
CASTARLESNEQFF
TGTGCCAGCACCGCGCGACTAGAAAGCAATGAGCAGTTCTTC
>TRBV7-2|-|TRBJ1-1|TRBD1
CASTERQGTEAFF
TGTGCCAGCACCGAACGACAGGGGACTGAAGCTTTCTTT
>TRBV19|-|TRBJ1-2|TRBD1
CASSRQGTGGYTF
TGTGCCAGTAGTCGACAGGGGACAGGCGGCTACACCTTC
>TRBV19|many|TRBJ2-3|TRBD1
CASSTPGTDVFSTDTQYF
TGTGCCAGTAGTACTCCCGGGACAGACGTTTTTAGCACAGATACGCAGTATTTT
>TRBV10-3|few|TRBJ2-7|-
CAISSDRDYYEQYF
TGTGCCATCAGTTCGGACAGGGACTACTACGAGCAGTACTTC
>TRBV11-2|-|TRBJ2-2|-
CASILDPLGGGELFF
TGTGCCAGCATCCTAGACCCCTTAGGGGGCGGGGAGCTGTTTTTT
>TRBV7-2|-|TRBJ2-7|TRBD2
CASSPRRSGTMDEQYF
TGTGCCAGCAGCCCGAGGCGCAGCGGGACGATGGACGAGCAGTACTTC
>TRBV4-2|-|TRBJ1-4|-
CASRTGGRWEKLFF
TGTGCCAGCAGGACCGGGGGGAGGTGGGAAAAACTGTTTTTT
>TRBV5-6|-|TRBJ2-7|-
CATSWGYEQYF
TGTGCCACCTCGTGGGGCTACGAGCAGTACTTC
>TRBV7-3|many|TRBJ2-3|TRBD2
CASSLVAGTQYF
TGTGCCAGCAGCTTAGTAGCGGGTACGCAGTATTTT
>TRBV29-1|-|TRBJ2-1|-
CSVEDWGTNAPSEQFF
TGCAGCGTTGAAGATTGGGGGACGAACGCCCCTAGTGAGCAGTTCTTC
>TRBV20-1|-|TRBJ2-1|-
CSVQDRRSYNEQFF
TGCAGTGTTCAAGACCGGCGTTCCTACAATGAGCAGTTCTTC